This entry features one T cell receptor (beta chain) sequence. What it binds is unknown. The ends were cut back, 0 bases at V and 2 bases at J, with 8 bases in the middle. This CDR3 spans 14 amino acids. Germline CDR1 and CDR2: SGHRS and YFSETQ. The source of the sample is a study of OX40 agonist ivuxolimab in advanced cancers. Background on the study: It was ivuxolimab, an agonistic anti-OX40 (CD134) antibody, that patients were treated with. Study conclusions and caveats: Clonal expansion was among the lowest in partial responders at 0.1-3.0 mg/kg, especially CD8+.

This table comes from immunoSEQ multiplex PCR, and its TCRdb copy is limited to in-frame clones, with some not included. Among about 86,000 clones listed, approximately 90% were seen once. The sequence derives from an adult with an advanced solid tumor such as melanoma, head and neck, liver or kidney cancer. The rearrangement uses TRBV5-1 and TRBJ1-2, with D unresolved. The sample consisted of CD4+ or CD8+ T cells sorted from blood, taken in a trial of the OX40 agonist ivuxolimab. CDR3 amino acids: CASSLAAGNYGYTF. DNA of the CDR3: TGCGCCAGCAGCTTGGCTGCGGGAAACTATGGCTACACCTTC.